This T cell receptor beta chain was captured in a study of Graves' ophthalmopathy and Graves' hyperthyroidism. A duration under 3 months, NOSPECS ≥4, CAS ≥3 and moderate-to-severe activity characterized the donors with ophthalmopathy. Ineligible for inclusion were patients with other autoimmune diseases, uncontrolled infections, pregnancy or lactation. Per germline, CDR1 DFQATT and CDR2 SNEGSKA (reference sequence). CDR3 size: 14 residues. Trimming pared 3 bases from V and 2 bases from J, leaving 13 bases between. RNA transcripts were the template, and TCR beta CDR3 regions were amplified from them. First-round RT-PCR employed HTBI primers, with a second-round multiplex PCR after it. One entry per CDR3 protein results from TCRdb running MiXCR on the multiplex PCR reads. The sample records over 650,000 distinct CDR3 sequences, roughly 39% being singletons. There are many counts of this clonotype.

The sequenced sample consisted of peripheral blood. The V gene is TRBV20-1, the J gene TRBJ1-2, with TRBD1 as a possible D gene (5 bases). The clonotype was recovered from an adult man with Graves' ophthalmopathy. The chain's CDR3 is CSARFRGVNYGYTF. The CDR3 DNA sequence: TGCAGTGCTAGGTTTCGGGGGGTAAACTATGGCTACACCTTC.